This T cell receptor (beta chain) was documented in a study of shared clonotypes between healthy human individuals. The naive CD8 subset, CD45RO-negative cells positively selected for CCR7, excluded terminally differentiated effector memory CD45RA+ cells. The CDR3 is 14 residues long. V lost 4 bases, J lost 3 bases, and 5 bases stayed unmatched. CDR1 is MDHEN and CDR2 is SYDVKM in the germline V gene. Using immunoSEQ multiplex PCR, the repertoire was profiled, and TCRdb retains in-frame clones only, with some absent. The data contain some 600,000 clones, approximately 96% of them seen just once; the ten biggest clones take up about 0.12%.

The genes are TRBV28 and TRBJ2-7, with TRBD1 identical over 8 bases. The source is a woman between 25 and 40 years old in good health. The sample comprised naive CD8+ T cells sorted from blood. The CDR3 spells CASSSGQGFYEQYF. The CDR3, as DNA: TGTGCCAGCAGTTCCGGACAGGGCTTCTACGAGCAGTACTTC.